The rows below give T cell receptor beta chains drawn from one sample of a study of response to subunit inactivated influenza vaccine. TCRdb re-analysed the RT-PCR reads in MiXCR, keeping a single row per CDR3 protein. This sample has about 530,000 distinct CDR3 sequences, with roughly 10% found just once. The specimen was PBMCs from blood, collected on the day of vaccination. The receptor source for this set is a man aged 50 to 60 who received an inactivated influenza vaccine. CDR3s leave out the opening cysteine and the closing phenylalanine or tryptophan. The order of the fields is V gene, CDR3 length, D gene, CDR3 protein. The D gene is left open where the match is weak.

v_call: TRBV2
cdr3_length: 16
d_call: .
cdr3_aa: ASRHAPRRALSTDTQY

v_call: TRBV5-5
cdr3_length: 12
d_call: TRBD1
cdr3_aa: ASSSYRGTGELF

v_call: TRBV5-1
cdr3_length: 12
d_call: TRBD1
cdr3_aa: ASSFTTGAREQY

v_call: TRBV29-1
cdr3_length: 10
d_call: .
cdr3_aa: SVEASGGTQY

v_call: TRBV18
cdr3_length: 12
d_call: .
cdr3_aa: ASSPRNREDGYT

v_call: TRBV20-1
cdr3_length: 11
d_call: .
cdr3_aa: SATTATNEKLF

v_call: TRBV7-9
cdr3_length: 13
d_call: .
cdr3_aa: ASSFLMGAAGELF

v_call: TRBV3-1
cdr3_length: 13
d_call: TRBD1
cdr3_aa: ASSQDGDRVYEQY

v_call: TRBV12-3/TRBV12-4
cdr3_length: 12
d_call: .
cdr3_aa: ASSLRISYNEQF

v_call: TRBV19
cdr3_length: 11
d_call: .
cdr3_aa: ASSWGDDNEQF

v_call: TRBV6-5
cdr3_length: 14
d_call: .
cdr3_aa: ASSYAQGRSTDTQY

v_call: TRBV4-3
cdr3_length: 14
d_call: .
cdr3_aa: ASSQDVYAGTTEAF

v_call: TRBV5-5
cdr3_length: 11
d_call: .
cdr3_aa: ASSLGVGYEQY

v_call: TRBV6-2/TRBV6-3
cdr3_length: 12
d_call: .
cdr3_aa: ASSSGAPTDTQY

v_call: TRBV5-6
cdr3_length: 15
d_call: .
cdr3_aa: ASIIRRPELNTGELF

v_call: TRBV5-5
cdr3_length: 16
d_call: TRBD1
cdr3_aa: ASSAGTGAMAYNSPLH

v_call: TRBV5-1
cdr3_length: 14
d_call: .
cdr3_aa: ASSLVEGTYQETQY

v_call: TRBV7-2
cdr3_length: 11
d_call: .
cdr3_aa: ASSLGTVNGYT

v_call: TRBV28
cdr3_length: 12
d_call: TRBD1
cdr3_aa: ASSPPGTAYEQY

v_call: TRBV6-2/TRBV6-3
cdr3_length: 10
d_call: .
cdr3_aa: ASSPGPVIVF

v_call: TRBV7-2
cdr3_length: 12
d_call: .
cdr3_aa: ASSLMVARTEAF

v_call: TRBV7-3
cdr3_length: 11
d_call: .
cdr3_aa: ASSLSEPGELF

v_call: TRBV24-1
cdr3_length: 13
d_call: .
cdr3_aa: ATSDPYQDYNEQF

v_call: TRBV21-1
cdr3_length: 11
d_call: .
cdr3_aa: ATFPTSGYEQY

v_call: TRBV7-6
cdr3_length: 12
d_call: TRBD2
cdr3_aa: ASSRGLGKNIQY

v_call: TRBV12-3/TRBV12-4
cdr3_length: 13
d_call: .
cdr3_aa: ASKIPGVGANVLT

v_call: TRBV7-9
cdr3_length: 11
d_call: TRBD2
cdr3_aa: ASSLQRGETQY

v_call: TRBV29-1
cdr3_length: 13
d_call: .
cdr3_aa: SVGWGRDGTDTQY

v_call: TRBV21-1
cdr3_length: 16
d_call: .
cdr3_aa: ASSNPTLPDRGRDEQY

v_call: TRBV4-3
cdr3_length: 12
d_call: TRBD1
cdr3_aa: ASSHTGGSGGYT

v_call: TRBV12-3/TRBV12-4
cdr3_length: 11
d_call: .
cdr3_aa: ASSATVNYGYT

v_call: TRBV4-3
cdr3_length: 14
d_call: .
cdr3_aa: ASRTPRRGGQETQY

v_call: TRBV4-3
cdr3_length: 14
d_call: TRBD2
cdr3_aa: ASSQATSAPYNEQF

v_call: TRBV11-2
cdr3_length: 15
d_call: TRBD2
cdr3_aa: ASSFGLAGRGTDTQY

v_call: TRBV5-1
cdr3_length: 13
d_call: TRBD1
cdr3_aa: ASSRDRGRNEKLF

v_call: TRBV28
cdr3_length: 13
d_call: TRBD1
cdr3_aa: ASSLAAGGGYEQY

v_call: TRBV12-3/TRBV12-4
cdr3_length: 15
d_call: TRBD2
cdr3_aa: ASSLSWRGGIFNEQF

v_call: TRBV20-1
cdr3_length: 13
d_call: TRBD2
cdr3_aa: SARQAGDQTDTQY

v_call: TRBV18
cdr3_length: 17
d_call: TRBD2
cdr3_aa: ASSPPRGGGTSSYNEQF